A selection of T cell receptor beta chains follows, all from one sample in a study of T cells in Graves' hyperthyroidism and ophthalmopathy. From the multiplex PCR reads, TCRdb called clonotypes with MiXCR, one entry per CDR3 protein. The repertoire holds over 90,000 distinct CDR3 sequences, with 45% to 50% as singletons. The sequenced sample consisted of blood. Receptors originate from a man aged 35 to 55 with Graves' hyperthyroidism. Both conserved end residues are part of each CDR3. A D gene is named only where the DNA matches it firmly. Clone size is given for some rows only: seen once, a few or many times, or a class if the clone is expanded.

j_call | d_call | v_call | clone_size | cdr3_aa | cdr3_nt
TRBJ2-1 | TRBD2 | TRBV11-2 | - | CASSRTSSYNEQFF | TGTGCCAGCAGTAGGACTAGCTCCTACAATGAGCAGTTCTTC
TRBJ2-1 | TRBD1 | TRBV5-1 | - | CASSYGTDPNQQFF | TGCGCCAGCAGCTATGGGACAGATCCTAATCAGCAGTTCTTC
TRBJ2-7 | TRBD1 | TRBV5-8 | many | CASSPTGFEQYF | TGTGCCAGCAGCCCGACAGGGTTCGAGCAGTACTTC
TRBJ1-5 | - | TRBV7-2 | - | CASSGPEQPQHF | TGTGCCAGCAGCGGGCCGGAGCAGCCCCAGCATTTT
TRBJ1-6 | TRBD1 | TRBV6-5 | - | CASSSAGGNSPLHF | TGTGCCAGCAGTTCAGCAGGGGGGAATTCACCCCTCCACTTT
TRBJ2-3 | - | TRBV29-1 | many | CSVEGGSTDTQYF | TGCAGCGTAGAGGGGGGGTCCACAGATACGCAGTATTTT
TRBJ1-1 | TRBD1 | TRBV10-3 | - | CAVREETGLGTEAFF | TGTGCCGTCAGAGAGGAGACAGGGTTGGGGACTGAAGCTTTCTTT
TRBJ1-3 | TRBD1 | TRBV19 | - | CASSPGTGAGNTIYF | TGTGCCAGTAGTCCCGGGACAGGGGCTGGAAACACCATATATTTT
TRBJ2-1 | TRBD2 | TRBV2 | - | CASSDTILGLAGGPNEQFF | TGTGCCAGCAGTGACACGATCCTGGGACTAGCGGGGGGGCCTAATGAGCAGTTCTTC
TRBJ1-5 | - | TRBV20-1 | many | CSARDRGEAQPQHF | TGCAGTGCTAGAGATAGGGGGGAGGCACAGCCCCAGCATTTT
TRBJ1-4 | TRBD1 | TRBV25-1 | - | CASSVTGHEKLFF | TGTGCCAGCAGTGTGACAGGGCATGAAAAACTGTTTTTT
TRBJ2-2 | - | TRBV7-9 | - | CASGENTGELFF | TGTGCCAGCGGGGAGAACACCGGGGAGCTGTTTTTT
TRBJ2-5 | - | TRBV12-3/TRBV12-4 | few | CASSLMGLDHGETQYF | TGTGCCAGCAGTTTAATGGGGCTCGACCATGGGGAGACCCAGTACTTC
TRBJ1-2 | TRBD1 | TRBV29-1 | - | CSVAGTVFGGYTF | TGCAGCGTGGCCGGGACAGTCTTCGGAGGCTACACCTTC
TRBJ1-5 | TRBD1 | TRBV5-1 | many | CASSETGGINQPQHF | TGCGCCAGCAGCGAGACAGGGGGTATCAATCAGCCCCAGCATTTT
TRBJ1-1 | - | TRBV4-2 | many | CASSTQTGNTEAFF | TGTGCCAGCAGCACTCAGACAGGAAACACTGAAGCTTTCTTT
TRBJ2-1 | TRBD1 | TRBV7-9 | - | CASSQTGGNNEQFF | TGTGCCAGCAGCCAGACAGGGGGGAACAATGAGCAGTTCTTC
TRBJ1-1 | - | TRBV7-9 | many | CASSLARTERAFF | TGTGCCAGCAGCTTGGCGAGAACGGAGCGGGCTTTCTTT
TRBJ2-7 | - | TRBV5-8 | many | CASSLYQLLTSYEQYF | TGTGCCAGCAGCTTGTATCAACTACTCACCTCCTACGAGCAGTACTTC
TRBJ2-7 | - | TRBV24-1 | - | CATSDLVQGPYEQYF | TGTGCCACCAGTGACCTCGTACAGGGCCCCTACGAGCAGTACTTC
TRBJ1-1 | - | TRBV25-1 | - | CASSEHTGPTEAFF | TGTGCCAGCAGTGAACACACCGGACCGACAGAAGCTTTCTTT
TRBJ1-3 | TRBD1 | TRBV6-1 | once | CASSRQGSGNTIYF | TGTGCCAGCAGCCGACAGGGATCCGGAAACACCATATATTTT
TRBJ2-1 | TRBD1 | TRBV6-6 | many | CASIKSGTGNEQFF | TGTGCCAGCATTAAGTCGGGGACAGGGAATGAGCAGTTCTTC
TRBJ1-5 | - | TRBV10-3 | many | CAISESISWGQPQHF | TGTGCCATCAGTGAGTCGATCAGCTGGGGGCAGCCCCAGCATTTT
TRBJ2-2 | TRBD1 | TRBV24-1 | - | CATSPGGTGELFF | TGTGCCACCAGTCCAGGGGGAACCGGGGAGCTGTTTTTT
TRBJ2-5 | - | TRBV12-3/TRBV12-4 | many | CASSLRQGRETQYF | TGTGCCAGCAGTTTGAGGCAGGGTAGAGAGACCCAGTACTTC
TRBJ2-7 | - | TRBV9 | many | CASSAEPGDTTGQYF | TGTGCCAGCAGCGCCGAGCCTGGGGACACAACCGGGCAGTACTTC
TRBJ2-7 | - | TRBV10-2 | many | CASSEASYEQYF | TGCGCCAGCAGTGAGGCGTCCTACGAGCAGTACTTC
TRBJ2-7 | TRBD1 | TRBV20-1 | - | CCARAGDRGDEQYF | TGCTGCGCTAGGGCGGGGGACAGGGGCGACGAGCAGTACTTC
TRBJ1-5 | - | TRBV7-9 | - | CASSLIHQGSQHF | TGTGCCAGCAGTTTGATCCATCAGGGGTCCCAGCATTTT
TRBJ2-3 | - | TRBV2 | many | CASSEAQVQSATQYF | TGTGCCAGCAGTGAAGCGCAAGTCCAGTCGGCTACGCAGTATTTT
TRBJ2-5 | TRBD1 | TRBV7-2 | - | CASSPRDRETQYF | TGTGCCAGCAGTCCCAGGGACAGGGAGACCCAGTACTTC
TRBJ2-7 | - | TRBV7-2 | - | CTSSLGIGYGQYF | TGTACCAGCAGCTTAGGGATCGGTTACGGGCAGTACTTC
TRBJ2-3 | - | TRBV6-6 | many | CASRPDTDTQYF | TGTGCCAGCAGGCCCGACACAGATACGCAGTATTTT
TRBJ2-6 | - | TRBV9 | - | CASSVMEGMGANVLTF | TGTGCCAGCAGCGTAATGGAGGGGATGGGGGCCAACGTCCTGACTTTC
TRBJ2-7 | - | TRBV6-5 | many | CASKPGGGSYEQYF | TGTGCCAGCAAACCCGGAGGGGGCTCCTACGAGCAGTACTTC
TRBJ2-7 | TRBD2 | TRBV7-3 | many | CASSLGAGAGRGEQYF | TGTGCCAGCAGCTTAGGGGCGGGAGCGGGCCGCGGGGAGCAGTACTTC
TRBJ2-5 | - | TRBV20-1 | - | CSASLPGGTAEEETQYF | TGCAGTGCTAGTCTGCCAGGGGGGACAGCCGAGGAGGAGACCCAGTACTTC
TRBJ2-2 | TRBD1 | TRBV7-2 | many | CASSLRTGDTGELFF | TGTGCCAGCAGCTTAAGGACAGGGGACACCGGGGAGCTGTTTTTT
TRBJ1-5 | - | TRBV27 | few | CASSSWGTREGNQPQHF | TGTGCCAGCAGTTCGTGGGGGACGAGAGAAGGCAATCAGCCCCAGCATTTT
TRBJ1-2 | TRBD1 | TRBV19 | once | CASRKQGNGYTF | TGTGCCAGTAGAAAACAGGGGAATGGCTACACCTTC
TRBJ1-5 | - | TRBV2 | many | CASSEAETLNQPQHF | TGTGCCAGCAGTGAAGCGGAGACACTTAATCAGCCCCAGCATTTT
TRBJ2-7 | - | TRBV6-4 | - | CATSDTPGVYEQYF | TGTGCCACCAGTGACACCCCGGGGGTCTACGAGCAGTACTTC
TRBJ2-3 | TRBD2 | TRBV2 | - | CAKKAGDVHTQYF | TGTGCCAAAAAAGCGGGAGACGTACATACGCAGTATTTT
TRBJ2-7 | TRBD2 | TRBV7-8 | - | CASSPRSGGGTLSYEQYF | TGTGCCAGCAGCCCGAGGTCCGGCGGGGGGACACTCTCCTACGAGCAGTACTTC
TRBJ1-4 | TRBD1 | TRBV5-4 | many | CASSPSGDRGSRGEKLFF | TGTGCCAGCAGCCCATCTGGGGACAGGGGTAGCCGTGGTGAAAAACTGTTTTTT
TRBJ2-6 | - | TRBV5-1 | many | CASSLRAGANVLTF | TGCGCCAGCAGCTTGAGGGCTGGGGCCAACGTCCTGACTTTC
TRBJ2-3 | TRBD2 | TRBV30 | - | CAWSVAGGPDTQYF | TGTGCCTGGAGTGTAGCGGGGGGACCGGATACGCAGTATTTT
TRBJ2-1 | - | TRBV7-3 | - | CASRDSRDEQFF | TGTGCCAGCAGAGATAGTAGGGATGAGCAGTTCTTC
TRBJ2-1 | - | TRBV7-2 | - | CASSLPVSSYNEQFF | TGTGCCAGCAGCCTACCGGTCAGCTCCTACAATGAGCAGTTCTTC
TRBJ1-6 | - | TRBV5-1 | many | CASSLGPTNSPLHF | TGCGCCAGCAGCTTGGGACCGACCAATTCACCCCTCCACTTT
TRBJ2-1 | TRBD2 | TRBV5-5 | - | CASSWIAGSSYNEQFF | TGTGCCAGCAGCTGGATAGCGGGAAGCTCCTACAATGAGCAGTTCTTC
TRBJ1-2 | - | TRBV6-5 | many | CASSTLLEAVANYGYTF | TGTGCCAGCAGTACCCTTTTAGAGGCCGTTGCTAACTATGGCTACACCTTC
TRBJ2-3 | - | TRBV19 | many | CASRLHSSTDTQYF | TGTGCCAGTCGGCTACATTCTAGCACAGATACGCAGTATTTT
TRBJ2-1 | - | TRBV7-2 | once | CASSLGLGSSNPGEQFF | TGTGCCAGCAGCTTAGGTTTGGGGAGTAGTAATCCCGGGGAGCAGTTCTTC